This is a list of T cell receptor beta chains from one sample in a study of T-cell reconstitution after alpha-beta-depleted transplantation in children. TCRdb called the PCR reads again in MiXCR, with one record for every CDR3 protein. The sample has just under 250,000 distinct CDR3 sequences; roughly 26% are singletons. The sequences come from PBMCs, collected before TCRalphabeta/CD19-depleted stem cell transplant. The receptors originated from a girl aged 2 to 10 with Fanconi anemia, due to receive a stem cell transplant. CDR3s include the opening cysteine and the closing phenylalanine or tryptophan. D genes are given only for firm matches. Not all rows give a size; the values are once, few, many and, for expanded clones, a class.

TRBV12-3/TRBV12-4	.	TRBJ1-2	.	CASSPGARGGYTF	TGTGCCAGCAGCCCGGGGGCCCGGGGTGGCTACACCTTC
TRBV20-1	many	TRBJ2-1	TRBD2	CSARVASGRSYNEQFF	TGCAGTGCTAGAGTAGCTAGCGGGAGATCCTACAATGAGCAGTTCTTC
TRBV4-2	many	TRBJ2-7	.	CASSQDYRVDYEQYF	TGTGCCAGCAGCCAAGATTACCGGGTAGACTACGAGCAGTACTTC
TRBV29-1	.	TRBJ2-2	.	CSVDEVGHPGGELFF	TGCAGCGTTGATGAAGTCGGACACCCTGGGGGGGAGCTGTTTTTT
TRBV29-1	many	TRBJ2-5	.	CSVYLGFSMTQYF	TGCAGCGTTTATCTAGGATTTTCGATGACCCAGTACTTC
TRBV6-1	.	TRBJ2-7	TRBD1	CASTRGDRGHEQYF	TGTGCCAGCACCAGAGGGGACAGGGGCCACGAGCAGTACTTC
TRBV5-1	few	TRBJ2-7	.	CASSDRFGPYEQYF	TGCGCCAGCAGCGACAGATTCGGACCCTACGAGCAGTACTTC
TRBV20-1	.	TRBJ2-1	.	CSASSDHDYNEQFF	TGCAGTGCTTCAAGCGACCACGATTACAATGAGCAGTTCTTC
TRBV5-1	many	TRBJ2-1	TRBD2	CASSPGLAGGNEQFF	TGCGCCAGCAGCCCTGGACTAGCGGGAGGAAATGAGCAGTTCTTC
TRBV28	many	TRBJ2-7	.	CASSLFGYEQYF	TGTGCCAGCAGTTTGTTCGGCTACGAGCAGTACTTC
TRBV7-3	.	TRBJ2-5	.	CASSLTGGEETQYF	TGTGCCAGCAGCTTAACGGGAGGCGAAGAGACCCAGTACTTC
TRBV12-3/TRBV12-4	.	TRBJ2-7	.	CASRRGPDVYEQYF	TGTGCCAGCAGAAGGGGACCCGATGTATACGAGCAGTACTTC
TRBV4-1	.	TRBJ2-1	TRBD2	CASSPERGVYNEQFF	TGCGCCAGCAGCCCCGAGCGGGGGGTCTACAATGAGCAGTTCTTC
TRBV20-1	many	TRBJ1-1	.	CSARGPEAFF	TGCAGTGCCCGGGGACCTGAAGCTTTCTTT
TRBV6-1	.	TRBJ1-2	.	CASRSIGMNYGYTF	TGTGCCAGCAGGTCTATTGGGATGAACTATGGCTACACCTTC
TRBV7-2	.	TRBJ2-1	.	CASSLVGSCYNEQFF	TGTGCCAGCAGCTTAGTGGGGAGCTGCTACAATGAGCAGTTCTTC
TRBV29-1	few	TRBJ2-3	.	CSVEGTRRDTQYF	TGCAGCGTTGAAGGCACTCGAAGGGATACGCAGTATTTT
TRBV29-1	.	TRBJ2-1	TRBD1	CSVETGGRHNEQFF	TGCAGCGTGGAGACAGGGGGCAGACACAATGAGCAGTTCTTC
TRBV4-2	many	TRBJ2-3	TRBD2	CASSQVTSGGYTDTQYF	TGTGCCAGCAGCCAAGTGACTAGCGGGGGCTACACAGATACGCAGTATTTT
TRBV7-9	many	TRBJ2-7	.	CASSTSGFYEQYF	TGTGCCAGCAGCACGTCAGGGTTCTACGAGCAGTACTTC
TRBV20-1	few	TRBJ1-2	.	CSAGQPYGYTF	TGCAGTGCCGGACAGCCCTATGGCTACACCTTC
TRBV20-1	.	TRBJ2-1	.	CSARSDSYNEQFF	TGCAGTGCTAGGAGCGACTCCTACAATGAGCAGTTCTTC
TRBV7-2	few	TRBJ2-7	.	CASSFFGTDTYEQYF	TGTGCCAGCAGCTTTTTTGGAACGGACACCTACGAGCAGTACTTC
TRBV11-1	.	TRBJ1-1	.	CASSLFPNTEAFF	TGTGCCAGCAGCTTATTCCCGAACACTGAAGCTTTCTTT
TRBV5-1	.	TRBJ2-7	.	CASSLGGKPTYEQYF	TGCGCCAGCAGCTTGGGGGGGAAACCTACCTACGAGCAGTACTTC
TRBV12-3/TRBV12-4	many	TRBJ1-4	.	CASSLRPTNEKLFF	TGTGCCAGCAGTTTGCGGCCAACTAATGAAAAACTGTTTTTT
TRBV29-1	many	TRBJ2-2	.	CSVDYQGELFF	TGCAGCGTTGACTACCAAGGGGAGCTGTTTTTT
TRBV4-2	many	TRBJ2-1	TRBD2	CASSQILGLAAYNEQFF	TGTGCCAGCAGCCAGATTTTGGGACTAGCGGCCTACAATGAGCAGTTCTTC
TRBV27	few	TRBJ2-1	.	CASSYLGSDNEQFF	TGTGCCAGCAGTTATCTAGGTTCGGACAATGAGCAGTTCTTC
TRBV29-1	many	TRBJ2-1	.	CSAKTDNEQFF	TGCAGCGCGAAAACTGACAATGAGCAGTTCTTC
TRBV20-1	once	TRBJ2-3	.	CSAGSPATSTDTQYF	TGCAGTGCTGGTTCCCCAGCGACTAGCACAGATACGCAGTATTTT
TRBV10-3	.	TRBJ2-3	TRBD2	CAPLTSGHTDTQYF	TGTGCCCCACTGACTAGCGGGCACACAGATACGCAGTATTTT
TRBV12-3/TRBV12-4	.	TRBJ2-2	TRBD1	CASTNRGSGELFF	TGTGCCAGCACCAACAGGGGTTCCGGGGAGCTGTTTTTT
TRBV12-3/TRBV12-4	.	TRBJ2-4	TRBD1	CASSLGQFLKNIQYF	TGTGCCAGCAGTTTGGGACAGTTCCTTAAAAACATTCAGTACTTC
TRBV7-2	.	TRBJ2-3	TRBD2	CASSLQRGSWDTQYF	TGTGCCAGCAGCTTACAGCGGGGAAGTTGGGATACGCAGTATTTT
TRBV24-1	many	TRBJ1-2	.	CATSDRDGILETF	TGTGCCACCAGTGACCGGGACGGGATTCTAGAAACCTTC
TRBV25-1	few	TRBJ2-1	.	CASSRRGLPYNEQFF	TGTGCCAGCAGTCGGCGGGGGCTTCCCTACAATGAGCAGTTCTTC
TRBV20-1	many	TRBJ1-5	.	CSARDHRGNQPQHF	TGCAGTGCTAGAGATCACCGGGGCAATCAGCCCCAGCATTTT
TRBV12-5	.	TRBJ2-2	TRBD1	CASGKDRPNTGELFF	TGTGCTAGTGGCAAGGACAGGCCGAACACCGGGGAGCTGTTTTTT
TRBV29-1	.	TRBJ2-7	.	CSVLQEPYEQYF	TGCAGCGTTTTACAGGAGCCCTACGAGCAGTACTTC
TRBV10-3	.	TRBJ2-6	.	CAISESRGFNSGANVLTF	TGTGCCATCAGTGAGTCGCGAGGGTTTAATTCTGGGGCCAACGTCCTGACTTTC
TRBV6-1	few	TRBJ1-2	TRBD1	CASSEPLVDRGYGYTF	TGTGCCAGCAGTGAACCGCTTGTGGACAGGGGATATGGCTACACCTTC
TRBV29-1	many	TRBJ2-1	.	CSFYRDNEQFF	TGCAGCTTTTACAGGGACAATGAGCAGTTCTTC
TRBV7-3	.	TRBJ2-3	.	CASSLGAAADTQYF	TGTGCCAGCAGCTTGGGGGCGGCCGCAGATACGCAGTATTTT
TRBV20-1	.	TRBJ2-5	TRBD2	CSGSSGGVETQYF	TGCAGTGGTTCTAGCGGGGGGGTGGAGACCCAGTACTTC
TRBV5-1	.	TRBJ2-3	.	CASSLDGAQSDTQYF	TGCGCCAGCAGCTTGGACGGAGCGCAGTCAGATACGCAGTATTTT
TRBV20-1	many	TRBJ2-5	TRBD1	CSAPPNLGQGQETQYF	TGCAGTGCTCCACCCAACCTAGGACAGGGACAAGAGACCCAGTACTTC
TRBV29-1	.	TRBJ2-3	.	CSVDYTDTQYF	TGCAGCGTTGACTACACAGATACGCAGTATTTT
TRBV10-3	many	TRBJ2-1	TRBD1	CAISEGQDYNEQFF	TGTGCCATCAGTGAGGGACAGGACTACAATGAGCAGTTCTTC
TRBV7-8	.	TRBJ2-1	.	CASSFRNRYNEQFF	TGTGCCAGCAGCTTCCGGAACAGGTACAATGAGCAGTTCTTC
TRBV5-1	.	TRBJ2-2	.	CASSLPGINGELFF	TGCGCCAGCAGCTTGCCGGGGATCAATGGGGAGCTGTTTTTT
TRBV29-1	many	TRBJ1-1	.	CSVQATNTEAFF	TGCAGCGTTCAGGCAACTAACACTGAAGCTTTCTTT
TRBV6-6	.	TRBJ2-5	TRBD2	CASSYLALAEETQYF	TGTGCCAGCAGTTACCTCGCTCTAGCGGAAGAGACCCAGTACTTC
TRBV15	many	TRBJ2-2	TRBD2	CATSRVLATNTGELFF	TGTGCCACCAGCAGAGTACTAGCGACGAACACCGGGGAGCTGTTTTTT
TRBV6-5	many	TRBJ2-7	TRBD1	CASSIVSGTVYEQYF	TGTGCCAGCAGCATCGTCTCCGGGACAGTTTATGAGCAGTACTTC